This TCR beta chain was obtained from a study of blood T cell repertoires in COVID-19. The assay was immunoSEQ multiplex PCR, and TCRdb's table has in-frame clones only and misses some. The sample shows approximately 230,000 clones, just under 85% of them seen only once. In this sample, this clone turned up a few times. Trimming took 4 bases from V and 6 from J; bases not matched to a gene: 7. The CDR3 runs to 14 residues. Germline V gives CDR1 KGHSH, CDR2 LQKENI. Study members were between roughly 18 and 90 years old and lived in 24 US regions. All recovered Cohort 3 donors got two negative PCRs, got clearance, or saw symptom resolution.

Sequencing was done on a sample of PBMCs or T cells enriched from blood (not recorded which). The source of this sequence is a man aged 35 to 55 who had recovered from COVID-19. The chain uses TRBV18 and TRBJ2-3, with 7 bases lining up with TRBD1. CDR3 in amino acids: CASSLTGTEDTQYF. In DNA form, the CDR3 reads TGTGCCAGCTCACTTACCGGGACAGAGGATACGCAGTATTTT.